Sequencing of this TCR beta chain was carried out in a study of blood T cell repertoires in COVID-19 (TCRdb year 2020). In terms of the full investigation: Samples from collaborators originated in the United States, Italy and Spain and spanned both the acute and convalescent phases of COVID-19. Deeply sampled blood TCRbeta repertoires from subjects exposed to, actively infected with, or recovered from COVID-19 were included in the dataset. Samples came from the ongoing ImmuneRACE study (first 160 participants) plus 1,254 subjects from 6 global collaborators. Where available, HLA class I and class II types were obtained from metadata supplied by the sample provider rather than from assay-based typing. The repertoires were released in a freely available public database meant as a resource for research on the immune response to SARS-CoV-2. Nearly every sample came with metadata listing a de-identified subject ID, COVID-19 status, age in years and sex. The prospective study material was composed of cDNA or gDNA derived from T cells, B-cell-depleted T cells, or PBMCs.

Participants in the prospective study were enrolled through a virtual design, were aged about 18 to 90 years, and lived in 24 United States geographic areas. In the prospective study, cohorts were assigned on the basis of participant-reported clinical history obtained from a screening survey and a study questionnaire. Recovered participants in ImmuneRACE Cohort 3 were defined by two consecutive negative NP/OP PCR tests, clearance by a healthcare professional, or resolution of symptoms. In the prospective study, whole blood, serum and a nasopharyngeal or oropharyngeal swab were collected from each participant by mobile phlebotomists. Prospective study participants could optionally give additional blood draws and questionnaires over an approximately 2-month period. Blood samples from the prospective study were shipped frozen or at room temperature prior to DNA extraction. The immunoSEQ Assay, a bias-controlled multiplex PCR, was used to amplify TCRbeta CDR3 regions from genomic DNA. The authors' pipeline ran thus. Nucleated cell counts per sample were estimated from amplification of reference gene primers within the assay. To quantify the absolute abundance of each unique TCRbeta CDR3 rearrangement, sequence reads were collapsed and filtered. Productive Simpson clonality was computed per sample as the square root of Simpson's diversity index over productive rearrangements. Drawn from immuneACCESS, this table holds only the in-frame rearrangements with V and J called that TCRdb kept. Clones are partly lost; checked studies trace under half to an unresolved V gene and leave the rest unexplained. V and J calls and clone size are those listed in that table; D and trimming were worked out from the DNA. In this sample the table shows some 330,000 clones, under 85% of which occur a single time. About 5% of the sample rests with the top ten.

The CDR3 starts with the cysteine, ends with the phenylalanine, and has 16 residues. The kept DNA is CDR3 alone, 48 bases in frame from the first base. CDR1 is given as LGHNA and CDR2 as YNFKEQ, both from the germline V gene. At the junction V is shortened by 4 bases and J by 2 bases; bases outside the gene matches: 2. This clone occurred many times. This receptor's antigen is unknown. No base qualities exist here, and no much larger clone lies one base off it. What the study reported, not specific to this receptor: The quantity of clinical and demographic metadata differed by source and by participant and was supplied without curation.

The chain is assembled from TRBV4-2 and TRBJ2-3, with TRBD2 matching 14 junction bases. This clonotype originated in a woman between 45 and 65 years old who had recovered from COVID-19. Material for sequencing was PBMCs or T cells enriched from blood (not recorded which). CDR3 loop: CASSPTSGGATDTQYF. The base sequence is TGTGCCAGCAGCCCGACTAGCGGGGGGGCCACAGATACGCAGTATTTT.